This TCR beta chain was sequenced for a study of OX40 agonist ivuxolimab in advanced cancers. As for the study in general: In this cohort, patients received ivuxolimab, an agonistic anti-OX40 (CD134) antibody.

Produced via immunoSEQ multiplex PCR; TCRdb's table is partial and in-frame only. The sample has approximately 76,000 clones, about 86% seen once. Specimen: CD4+ or CD8+ T cells sorted from blood, collected in a trial of the OX40 agonist ivuxolimab. The sequence was obtained from an adult with an advanced solid tumor such as melanoma, head and neck, liver or kidney cancer.

The CDR3 nucleotides are TGTGCCAGCAGCGTACAGGGCTGGGGCGAGCAGTACTTC. Its translation is CASSVQGWGEQYF. J is TRBJ2-7 and V is TRBV7-2, with D possibly TRBD1 on 6 matching bases. Trimming removed 5 bases at V and 6 bases at J, with 14 bases between. The CDR3 covers 13 residues. Germline assignment: CDR1 SGHTA and CDR2 FQGNSA. The full variable domain, rest sourced from reference TRBV7-2 and TRBJ2-7, is GAGVSQSPSNKVTEKGKDVELRCDPISGHTALYWYRQSLGQGLEFLIYFQGNSAPDKSGLPSDRFSAERTGGSVSTLTIQRTQQEDSAVYLCASSVQGWGEQYFGPGTRLTVT.